Listed below are T cell receptor beta chains from one sample, sequenced in a study of CD8+ T cells in alopecia areata. Repertoires were generated with immunoSEQ multiplex PCR, while TCRdb's copy carries only in-frame clones and drops some. The table lists about 12,000 clones, 45% to 70% of them singletons. The sequencing sample was made of skin. The receptors were sampled from a human donor with alopecia areata. CDR3s leave out the opening cysteine and the closing phenylalanine or tryptophan. The order of the fields is J gene, V gene, CDR3 protein.

>TRBJ1-2|TRBV29-1
SVARQGSGGYT
>TRBJ1-1|TRBV27
ASSPAGTGANTEAF
>TRBJ2-7|TRBV2
ASSTPPRLYEQY
>TRBJ2-3|TRBV6-5
ASSYGAAGDTQY
>TRBJ1-1|TRBV7-3
ASSLTGNTEAF
>TRBJ2-1|TRBV7-8
ASSLATLAGAYNEQF
>TRBJ2-1|TRBV4-2
ASSDGLASYNEQF
>TRBJ2-1|TRBV15
ATSRGTRNEQF
>TRBJ2-1|TRBV15
ATSRDKGKRAVQF
>TRBJ2-3|TRBV29-1
SVAQGAVTDTQY
>TRBJ2-1|TRBV27
ASSLSGKANEQF
>TRBJ1-3|TRBV4-3
ASSPKFGDSGNTIY
>TRBJ1-1|TRBV6-5
ASSYSGGEAF
>TRBJ1-5|TRBV7-8
ASSLSRGDQPQH
>TRBJ1-2|TRBV6-5
ASRGRKDYGYT
>TRBJ2-7|TRBV28
ASSFRGVSGTYEQY
>TRBJ2-1|TRBV7-2
ASSLLGGRTYNEQF
>TRBJ2-6|TRBV7-2
ASSFSGVGANVLT
>TRBJ1-2|TRBV11-3
ASSLGQNYGYT
>TRBJ1-1|TRBV19
ASRPRNTEAF
>TRBJ2-7|TRBV28
ASSLTGRRANEQY
>TRBJ2-4|TRBV5-6
ASSLVGTGGNIQY
>TRBJ1-6|TRBV7-2
ASSGQGVNSPLH
>TRBJ2-5|TRBV27
ASSPYRGGTQY
>TRBJ2-1|TRBV6-5
ASTIPGPNEQF
>TRBJ2-7|TRBV7-9
ASRLGSSYEQY
>TRBJ2-1|TRBV4-3
ASSQDPGPSGRNEQF
>TRBJ2-3|TRBV7-9
ASSLDGPGGARLTDTQY
>TRBJ2-1|TRBV28
AGSPLAGSLNEQF
>TRBJ1-5|TRBV5-8
ASSLRGRSNQPQH
>TRBJ2-5|TRBV7-2
ASSPAARIQETQY
>TRBJ2-7|TRBV30
AWTPWDGTSYEQY
>TRBJ1-6|TRBV29-1
SVQDRINNSPLH
>TRBJ2-1|TRBV7-9
ASSLDVNEQF
>TRBJ2-7|TRBV19
ASSISGETAYEQY
>TRBJ1-2|TRBV5-1
ASSSQRTGVNGYT
>TRBJ2-7|TRBV5-6
ASSLADSTYEQY
>TRBJ1-4|TRBV28
ATTPYTTTNEKLF
>TRBJ1-4|TRBV7-2
ASSSRGQPNEKLF
>TRBJ2-3|TRBV10-3
AISARDSSTDTQY
>TRBJ1-5|TRBV4-1
ASSQDLQQPQH
>TRBJ1-5|TRBV19
ASSPGIWQPQH
>TRBJ1-6|TRBV18
ASSPPGTGGLALH
>TRBJ1-2|TRBV11-3
ASSLGSGDYGYT
>TRBJ2-3|TRBV4-2
ASSSTAGGPDTQY
>TRBJ2-5|TRBV7-2
ASSLLTSGRGARKTQY
>TRBJ2-2|TRBV28
ASRSTPGELF
>TRBJ2-7|TRBV2
ASSPYPSYEQY
>TRBJ2-3|TRBV5-4
ASSSDQDTQY
>TRBJ2-5|TRBV9
ASSGRGTVGQETQY
>TRBJ1-3|TRBV7-9
ASSLSGNTIY
>TRBJ1-1|TRBV6-1
ASSELEAIGEAF
>TRBJ1-5|TRBV30
AWSLKGGDQPQH
>TRBJ2-5|TRBV9
ASSPEGGRQETQY
>TRBJ2-1|TRBV18
ASSPRRGGAVEQF
>TRBJ2-1|TRBV4-1
ASSQEWRNEQF
>TRBJ1-1|TRBV6-5
ASSYAIRSTEAF